This record concerns one TCR beta chain sequence. Its antigen is not known. This entry comes from a study of CXCR3-negative and CXCR3-positive naive CD8 T cells. 5' RACE with UMI labels generated the TRB cDNA libraries. TCRdb reprocessed the 5' RACE reads and keeps a single row for each CDR3 protein, giving no DNA. The sample has 100,000 or so distinct CDR3 sequences. Whole-study findings and limits: CXCR3-positive naive cells carried more hydrophobic TRB CDR3s than CXCR3-negative ones.

CDR3 length equals 14 residues. Germline values: CDR1 LGHDT, CDR2 YNNKEL (reference sequence). The sample taken for sequencing was naive CXCR3+ CD8+ T cells from blood. The subset here: CD45RO-CCR7+CD27+CD95- naive CD8+ T cells expressing CXCR3 (TNR3+). This chain joins TRBV3-1 and TRBJ1-5; TCRdb's assignment of TRBD1 cannot be checked, as there is no DNA. The clonotype originates from a human donor in good health. Some clones in this sample may be carry-over from other donors' samples. The CDR3 sequence: CASSQAGGGQPQHF.